The T cell receptor beta chain described here comes from a study of beta chain features in type 1 diabetes. About the study: Healthy donors resembled patients in age, gender and cell yields. Study-level points and caveats: Shorter TCRB CDR3s, moderately but significantly so, were found in Type 1 diabetes patients in all four CD4+ subsets.

CD45RO/CCR7/CD25/CD127/CD95/CD27 staining was used to isolate CD4+ naive, central memory, regulatory and stem cell-like memory cells by sorting. Germline values: CDR1 SEHNR, CDR2 FQNEAQ (reference sequence). This CDR3 spans 15 amino acids. Trimming took 5 bases from V and 4 from J, leaving 17 bases between them. In this sample, this clone turned up a few times. What it binds is not known. Since all of the isolated RNA was reverse transcribed, expressed TCRB transcripts were what got sequenced. Method: immunoSEQ multiplex PCR; TCRdb's copy keeps in-frame clones and lacks some. The sample holds just under 150,000 clones; over 9.5% are singletons and the top ten take 1% to 1.5%.

Sequencing was done on a sample of naive CD4+ T cells from blood. The genes are TRBV7-9 and TRBJ1-2; D is possibly TRBD1 (5 bases). This TCR was recovered from a man in his late teens or twenties in good health. DNA for the CDR3: TGTGCCAGCAGCGCCCCCAGGGTTTCTGGCTATGGCTACACCTTC. It yields the protein CASSAPRVSGYGYTF.